Listed below are T cell receptor beta chains from one sample, sequenced in a study of cytomegalovirus exposure and HLA in healthy donors. Some clones are missing from TCRdb's copy, which holds only in-frame ones; the method was immunoSEQ multiplex PCR. The sample has over 150,000 clones, 65% to 85% seen once. Source material: PBMCs. The origin of the receptors is a boy between 2 and 15 years old in good health and CMV-seronegative. The CDR3 runs from the conserved cysteine through the conserved F or W. Each record gives: J gene, CDR3 length, V gene, CDR3 protein.

TRBJ1-5 14 TRBV6-1 CASTDRRGDQPQHF
TRBJ2-1 13 TRBV6-5 CASKLNRDNEQFF
TRBJ2-3 14 TRBV5-1 CASSLGLSTDTQYF
TRBJ1-2 15 TRBV6-5 CASSGPEEGGYGYTF
TRBJ2-1 17 TRBV4-3 CASSHSGLAGGYNEQFF
TRBJ2-3 16 TRBV5-6 CASSLTSGGAGDTQYF
TRBJ1-2 15 TRBV4-3 CASSQDLEGSYGYTF
TRBJ2-1 16 TRBV4-3 CASSQEGQGSYNEQFF
TRBJ1-1 15 TRBV5-1 CASSREGTGNTEAFF
TRBJ2-3 14 TRBV9 CASSGGTQEDTQYF
TRBJ2-5 18 TRBV27 CASSGPGLAGEGRETQYF